This T cell receptor beta chain originates from a study of identical twins. Findings and limits, study-wide: With beta out-of-frame sequences, excess sharing by twins was weaker. Findings came from cross-sectional statistics, without long-term follow-up of donors.

TCRdb reanalysed the 5' RACE reads using MiXCR and keeps one entry per CDR3 protein. Among 1,800,000 or so distinct CDR3 sequences listed, around 33% were seen once. With respect to this clonotype: Its target is unknown.

Germline values: CDR1 MNHNS, CDR2 SASEGT. CDR3 length: 15 residues. The germline V and J ends were trimmed by 8 bases and 4 bases, with 20 bases remaining between them. The specimen was cord blood. The receptor was derived from a newborn girl in good health. The V gene is TRBV6-1, the J gene TRBJ1-2, with D uncertain. The CDR3 region is CASHTGYTFTYGYTF. CDR3 DNA: TGTGCCAGCCATACGGGCTATACTTTTACCTATGGCTACACCTTC.